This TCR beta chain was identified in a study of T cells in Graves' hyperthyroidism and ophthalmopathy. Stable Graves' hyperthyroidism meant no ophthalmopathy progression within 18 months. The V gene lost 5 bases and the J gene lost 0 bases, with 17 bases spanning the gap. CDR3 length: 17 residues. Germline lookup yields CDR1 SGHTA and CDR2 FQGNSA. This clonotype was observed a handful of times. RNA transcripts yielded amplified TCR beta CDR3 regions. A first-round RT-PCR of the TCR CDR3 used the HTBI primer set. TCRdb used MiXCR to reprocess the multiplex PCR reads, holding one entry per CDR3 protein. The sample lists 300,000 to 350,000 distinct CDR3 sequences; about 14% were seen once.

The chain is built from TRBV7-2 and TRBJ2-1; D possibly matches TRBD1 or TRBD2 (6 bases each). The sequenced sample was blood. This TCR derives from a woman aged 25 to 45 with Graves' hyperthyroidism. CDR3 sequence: CASSNRGAGSSYNEQFF. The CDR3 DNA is TGTGCCAGCAGCAATAGGGGGGCGGGAAGCTCCTACAATGAGCAGTTCTTC. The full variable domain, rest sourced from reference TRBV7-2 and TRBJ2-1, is GAGVSQSPSNKVTEKGKDVELRCDPISGHTALYWYRQSLGQGLEFLIYFQGNSAPDKSGLPSDRFSAERTGGSVSTLTIQRTQQEDSAVYLCASSNRGAGSSYNEQFFGPGTRLTVL.